These 22 T cell receptor beta chains share one sample of origin, sequenced in a study of T cell responses to AZD1222 COVID-19 vaccine. Clones were sequenced by immunoSEQ multiplex PCR, and TCRdb holds only the in-frame ones, with some missing. The sample has 180,000 or so clones; 92% are singletons. The specimen comprised peripheral blood, sampled 28 days after the second AZD1222 dose. Receptors originate from an adult who received the AZD1222 COVID-19 vaccine.

This chain joins TRBV27 and TRBJ2-3; 7 bases fit TRBD1. The ends lost 5 bases at V and 8 bases at J; junction bases unmatched: 4. The length of the CDR3 is 12 residues. CDR1 is MNHEY and CDR2 is SMNVEV in the germline V gene (reference sequence). The CDR3 nucleotides read TGTGCCAGCAGTGCGTCAGGGGGTACGCAGTATTTT. This sequence encodes CASSASGGTQYF.

This rearrangement joins TRBV18 to TRBJ1-6; 8 positions agree with TRBD1. J lost 3 bases, V lost 6 bases, and 4 bases had no gene match. Germline loops: CDR1 KGHSH, CDR2 LQKENI. The CDR3 totals 15 residues. The chain's CDR3 is CASSQGTGYNSPLHF. In DNA, the CDR3 is TGTGCCAGCTCCCAAGGGACAGGCTATAATTCACCCCTCCACTTT.

This rearrangement joins TRBV19 to TRBJ2-3; TRBD2 matches at 13 bases. The V gene's germline CDR1 is LNHDA and CDR2 SQIVND (reference sequence). The CDR3 is made up of 14 amino acids. Germline trimming cut 10 bases from V and 4 bases from J; bases unmatched to any gene: 5. The CDR3 region is CATKTSGGSDTQYF. For the CDR3, the DNA is TGTGCCACCAAGACTAGCGGGGGGTCAGATACGCAGTATTTT.

This rearrangement joins TRBV9 to TRBJ2-3, with 7 bases lining up with TRBD1. The CDR3 has 17 amino acids. Germline CDR1 reads SGDLS; CDR2 reads YYNGEE. Trimming at V came to 0 bases and at J to 3 bases, leaving 10 bases not matched to a gene. The CDR3 DNA reads TGTGCCAGCAGCGTAGTTGGGACAGCTTACGGAACAGATACGCAGTATTTT. It translates to CASSVVGTAYGTDTQYF. The variable domain in full, completed from reference TRBV9 and TRBJ2-3, reads DSGVTQTPKHLITATGQRVTLRCSPRSGDLSVYWYQQSLDQGLQFLIQYYNGEERAKGNILERFSAQQFPDLHSELNLSSLELGDSALYFCASSVVGTAYGTDTQYFGPGTRLTVL.

The chain recombines TRBV6-5 with TRBJ2-7; no reliable D call. The CDR3 has 13 residues. V was trimmed by 5 bases and J by 9 bases, leaving 17 bases between them. Germline CDR1 MNHEY, CDR2 SVGAGI. The CDR3 nucleotides read TGTGCCAGCAGTCAGACGCGACTCCTAGGGCAGTACTTC. Translating it yields CASSQTRLLGQYF.

In this sample, this clone turned up a few times. This rearrangement joins TRBV4-2 to TRBJ2-7, with D unclear. CDR3 length equals 14 residues. Germline lookup yields CDR1 LGHNA and CDR2 YNFKEQ. With 2 bases removed from V and 2 bases from J, the gap between germline ends came to 10 bases. Here the CDR3 reads CASSQIGQTYEQYF. The CDR3 DNA reads TGTGCCAGCAGCCAAATCGGCCAGACCTACGAGCAGTACTTC.

V and J are TRBV19 and TRBJ1-1, with 7 bases identical to TRBD1. The CDR3 is 14 residues long. The V and J ends lost 7 bases and 4 bases, in that order; junction bases with no gene match: 9. Germline-derived CDR1 and CDR2 are LNHDA and SQIVND (reference sequence). The CDR3: CASTQPPGGTEAFF. The CDR3 nucleotides read TGTGCCAGTACCCAACCCCCAGGGGGCACTGAAGCTTTCTTT.

This sequence joins TRBV7-9 and TRBJ2-7, with TRBD2 as a possible D gene (5 bases). Per germline, CDR1 SEHNR and CDR2 FQNEAQ (reference sequence). V lost 1 base, J lost 0 bases, and 13 bases lay in between. The CDR3 sequence is 16 residues long. CDR3 in amino acids: CASSLVAPSPSYEQYF. For the CDR3, the DNA is TGTGCCAGCAGCTTAGTGGCCCCTAGCCCCTCCTACGAGCAGTACTTC.

V gene TRBV11-3 combines with J gene TRBJ2-3; 12 bases align to TRBD2. The length of the CDR3 is 15 residues. From germline, CDR1 is SGHNT and CDR2 YENEEA. With V trimmed by 4 bases and J by 5 bases, 4 bases remained unmatched. Written as DNA, the CDR3 is TGTGCCAGCAGCTCTAGCGGGGGGGCGGGAGATACGCAGTATTTT. Amino acids: CASSSSGGAGDTQYF.

This chain joins TRBV30 and TRBJ1-3; D gene uncertain. Trimming took off 7 bases at V and 4 bases at J, with 17 bases between the two ends. The germline V gene encodes CDR1 GTSNPN and CDR2 SVGIG (reference sequence). The CDR3 covers 14 residues. CDR3: CASGMMGPGNTIYF. The DNA for the CDR3 is TGTGCCTCAGGAATGATGGGCCCAGGAAACACCATATATTTT.

The V and J genes are TRBV28 and TRBJ2-1; TRBD2 might be the D (6 bases). The V end lost 8 bases, the J end lost 0 bases, and 11 bases lay between the germline ends. There are 14 residues in the CDR3. CDR1 is MDHEN, CDR2 SYDVKM, per germline. This chain's CDR3 is CASLWGGSYNEQFF. In nucleotides, the CDR3 is TGTGCCAGCCTATGGGGAGGCTCCTACAATGAGCAGTTCTTC.

The chain joins TRBV6-6 to TRBJ1-5; D is possibly TRBD1 (5 bases). CDR1 MNHNY and CDR2 SVGAGI come from the germline V gene (reference sequence). The ends were cut back, 2 bases at V and 6 bases at J, with 8 bases in the middle. CDR3 length: 13 residues. In nucleotides, the CDR3 is TGTGCCAGCAGTTACGGCGGGGGTCAGCCCCAGCATTTT. Its protein is CASSYGGGQPQHF.

V and J are TRBV7-9 and TRBJ1-1; possible D gene TRBD1, 5 bases. The CDR3 contains 14 residues. The germline V gene encodes CDR1 SEHNR and CDR2 FQNEAQ (reference sequence). V was shortened by 2 bases and J by 6 bases, with 13 bases between the two germline ends. CDR3 sequence reads: CASSLWSGRPEAFF. CDR3 in DNA: TGTGCCAGCAGCTTATGGTCGGGGCGGCCTGAAGCTTTCTTT. Full variable domain (missing parts from reference TRBV7-9 and TRBJ1-1): DTGVSQNPRHKITKRGQNVTFRCDPISEHNRLYWYRQTLGQGPEFLTYFQNEAQLEKSRLLSDRFSAERPKGSFSTLEIQRTEQGDSAMYLCASSLWSGRPEAFFGQGTRLTVV.

This clone was recorded once. The genes are TRBV5-4 and TRBJ1-6, with 7 bases lining up with TRBD1. With 0 bases clipped from V and 9 bases from J, the junction kept 6 bases outside the gene matches. Germline V gene lookup returns CDR1 SGHNT and CDR2 YYREEE (reference sequence). The CDR3 totals 15 residues. CDR3 residues: CASSLAGQGVSPLHF. The CDR3, as DNA: TGTGCCAGCAGCTTGGCGGGGCAGGGGGTTTCACCCCTCCACTTT.

The chain links TRBV18 to TRBJ1-3, with D maybe TRBD1 (6 bases). This CDR3 has 15 residues. Trimming left V 4 bases short and J 0 bases short, with 10 bases between. The V gene's germline CDR1 is KGHSH and CDR2 LQKENI. Here the CDR3 DNA reads TGTGCCAGCTCACAGGGGGACGTCTCTGGAAACACCATATATTTT. Residues: CASSQGDVSGNTIYF.

J is TRBJ2-7 and V is TRBV28; TRBD1 matches 10 bases. V shed 6 bases, J shed 0 bases, and the junction held 5 bases outside the gene matches. Germline CDR1 and CDR2: MDHEN and SYDVKM. The CDR3 contains 15 residues. CDR3 DNA: TGTGCCAGCAGGGTAGGGACAGGGGTCTCCTACGAGCAGTACTTC. It encodes CASRVGTGVSYEQYF.

The gene calls are TRBV5-4 and TRBJ2-2, with 7 bases lining up with TRBD2. V trimming: 2 bases; J trimming: 5 bases; junction bases outside the gene matches: 6. CDR1 and CDR2 from the germline V gene are SGHNT and YYREEE (reference sequence). The CDR3 has 15 amino acids. CDR3 amino acids: CASSLFMGGTGELFF. CDR3 coding DNA: TGTGCCAGCAGCTTATTTATGGGAGGGACCGGGGAGCTGTTTTTT.

This clone was recorded once. The CDR3 region has the DNA TGCGCCAGCAGCTTGGCGTCAGGAGTTACTTGGGCTTTCTTT. This codes for CASSLASGVTWAFF. This chain joins TRBV5-1 and TRBJ1-1; D is uncertain. CDR1 is SGHRS and CDR2 is YFSETQ in the germline V gene. The CDR3 covers 14 residues. The ends were cut back, 0 bases at V and 11 bases at J, with 17 bases in the middle.

The rearrangement joins TRBV3-1 (or the pseudogene TRBV3-2) to TRBJ1-1; 9 positions match TRBD1. Germline V gene lookup returns CDR1 LGHDT and CDR2 YNNKEL (reference sequence). This CDR3 is 14 amino acids long. V shed 6 bases and J 11 bases; nucleotides not matched to a gene: 13. The CDR3 protein is CASSQTGTGFEAFF. CDR3 coding DNA: TGTGCCAGCAGTCAGACCGGGACAGGGTTTGAGGCTTTCTTT.

This clone was recorded once. V usage is TRBV19 and J usage is TRBJ1-3; TRBD1 might be the D (5 bases). CDR3 size: 15 residues. V was trimmed by 6 bases and J by 0 bases, leaving 12 bases between them. Looked up from germline, CDR1 is LNHDA and CDR2 is SQIVND (reference sequence). The CDR3 loop is CASRRDDLSGNTIYF. In DNA, the CDR3 is TGTGCCAGTAGGAGGGACGATCTCTCTGGAAACACCATATATTTT. Variable domain in full (rest from reference TRBV19 and TRBJ1-3): DGGITQSPKYLFRKEGQNVTLSCEQNLNHDAMYWYRQDPGQGLRLIYYSQIVNDFQKGDIAEGYSVSREKKESFPLTVTSAQKNPTAFYLCASRRDDLSGNTIYFGEGSWLTVV.

V and J are TRBV30 and TRBJ2-2; possibly TRBD1 for D (6 bases). CDR1 and CDR2 from the germline V gene are GTSNPN and SVGIG (reference sequence). This CDR3 spans 13 amino acids. V was pared by 3 bases and J by 2 bases, with 7 bases between. This CDR3 reads CAWRQGNTGELFF. The CDR3 nucleotides read TGTGCCTGGAGACAGGGCAACACCGGGGAGCTGTTTTTT.

The rearrangement uses TRBV28 and TRBJ1-5, with D hard to call. Germline V gene lookup returns CDR1 MDHEN and CDR2 SYDVKM. V was trimmed by 11 bases and J by 1 base, leaving 9 bases between them. The CDR3 sequence is 12 residues long. As DNA, the CDR3 is TGTGCCTCCGTGTCGAGCAATCAGCCCCAGCATTTT. It yields the protein CASVSSNQPQHF.